The 12 T cell receptor beta chains presented below share a single source sample, sequenced in a study of T cell responses to AZD1222 COVID-19 vaccine. TCRdb keeps only in-frame clones here, not all; method: immunoSEQ multiplex PCR. Altogether around 150,000 clones are present, 80% to 95% being singletons, with the ten largest covering roughly 3.9%. The input for sequencing was peripheral blood, taken 28 days after the second AZD1222 dose. The source is an adult who received the AZD1222 COVID-19 vaccine.

The chain is built from TRBV9 and TRBJ2-1; 7 bases map to TRBD2. CDR1 and CDR2 from the germline V gene are SGDLS and YYNGEE. V shed 3 bases, J shed 3 bases, and the junction held 6 bases outside the gene matches. This CDR3 region has 15 residues. The CDR3 nucleotides read TGTGCCAGCAGCGCCCCCGGCGGGAGCTACAATGAGCAGTTCTTC. Translating it yields CASSAPGGSYNEQFF.

The rearrangement joins TRBV7-2 to TRBJ2-2; TRBD1 matches at 9 bases. The trim removed 1 base at V and 9 bases at J, leaving 12 bases unmatched. Germline values: CDR1 SGHTA, CDR2 FQGNSA. The CDR3 is 17 residues long. This CDR3 is CASSLDRGRPGGRELFF. In DNA form, the CDR3 reads TGTGCCAGCAGCTTAGACAGGGGGCGCCCAGGTGGAAGGGAGCTGTTTTTT.

The rearrangement links TRBV5-3 to TRBJ2-4; D possibly matches TRBD1 or TRBD2 (6 bases each). TRBV5-3 is marked as an open reading frame, function uncertain. The CDR3 is 18 amino acids. Trimming took off 2 bases at V and 0 bases at J, with 18 bases between the two ends. The CDR3 region is CARSFGRGGRRAKNIQYF. CDR3 sequence (DNA): TGTGCCAGAAGCTTCGGCAGGGGAGGACGACGAGCCAAAAACATTCAGTACTTC.

This rearrangement joins TRBV6-5 to TRBJ2-2; 11 positions match TRBD2. CDR3 length: 15 residues. V lost 4 bases, J lost 10 bases, and 8 bases stayed unmatched. CDR1 is MNHEY, CDR2 SVGAGI, per germline. CDR3 in DNA: TGTGCCAGCAGTTCCGCGACTAGCGGGGTCCAGGAGCTGTTTTTT. Protein sequence: CASSSATSGVQELFF.

This clone was recorded once. J is TRBJ1-2 and V is TRBV3-1 (or the pseudogene TRBV3-2); possibly TRBD1 for D (6 bases). CDR1 LGHDT and CDR2 YNNKEL come from the germline V gene (reference sequence). CDR3 length: 15 amino acids. V was clipped by 7 bases and J by 0 bases, with 15 bases between them. This CDR3 reads CASTQGPQANYGYTF. The CDR3 nucleotides are TGTGCCAGCACCCAGGGGCCCCAGGCTAACTATGGCTACACCTTC.

This clone was seen only a few times. This chain links TRBV3-1 (or the pseudogene TRBV3-2) with TRBJ1-1; TRBD1 agrees at 9 bases. CDR1 is LGHDT and CDR2 is YNNKEL in the germline V gene (reference sequence). This CDR3 has 15 residues. The trim removed 4 bases at V and 5 bases at J, leaving 8 bases unmatched. The CDR3 sequence: CASSLPPGTGTEAFF. The CDR3 coding sequence is TGTGCCAGCAGCCTCCCCCCCGGGACAGGGACTGAAGCTTTCTTT.

V usage is TRBV5-4 and J usage is TRBJ1-2, with TRBD1 as a possible D gene (5 bases). V lost 0 bases and J lost 7, with 19 bases in between. The CDR3 has 16 residues. Germline lookup yields CDR1 SGHNT and CDR2 YYREEE (reference sequence). In nucleotides, the CDR3 is TGTGCCAGCAGCTTGGGCGGGGGAGGTCATGGGTTTGGCTACACCTTC. Translation: CASSLGGGGHGFGYTF.

The CDR3: CASSPPGRGDNTIYF. For the CDR3, the DNA is TGTGCCAGCAGCCCCCCCGGCAGGGGCGATAACACCATATATTTT. The chain joins TRBV5-6 to TRBJ1-3, with a tentative D call TRBD1 (6 bases). V was clipped by 4 bases and J by 7 bases, with 18 bases between them. The germline CDR1 and CDR2 sequences are SGHDT and YYEEEE. This CDR3 region has 15 residues.

The chain combines TRBV5-1 with TRBJ2-3; unclear D gene. There are 14 residues in the CDR3. Looked up from germline, CDR1 is SGHRS and CDR2 is YFSETQ. Trimming stripped 1 base from V and 2 bases from J, with 8 bases between. CDR3 amino acids: CASSLTRATDTQYF. CDR3 DNA sequence: TGCGCCAGCAGCTTGACACGGGCCACAGATACGCAGTATTTT.

Here the CDR3 reads CASSVGDNTGELFF. As DNA, the CDR3 is TGTGCCAGCAGCGTCGGGGATAACACCGGGGAGCTGTTTTTT. V is TRBV9 and J is TRBJ2-2; a possible D gene is TRBD2 (5 bases). V was trimmed by 2 bases and J by 2 bases, leaving 7 bases between them. This CDR3 region has 14 residues. Germline V gene sequence: CDR1 SGDLS, CDR2 YYNGEE. The whole variable domain, remainder taken from reference TRBV9 and TRBJ2-2, is DSGVTQTPKHLITATGQRVTLRCSPRSGDLSVYWYQQSLDQGLQFLIQYYNGEERAKGNILERFSAQQFPDLHSELNLSSLELGDSALYFCASSVGDNTGELFFGEGSRLTVL.

This clone was counted only a few times. This chain uses TRBV5-4 with TRBJ2-7; possible D gene TRBD2, 6 bases. The CDR3 loop spans 13 amino acids. V dropped 4 bases and J dropped 6 bases, with 14 bases sitting between them. In germline, CDR1 is SGHNT, CDR2 YYREEE (reference sequence). The CDR3 DNA is TGTGCCAGCAGCATTTCACAGGAGGGCGAGCAGTACTTC. Its translation: CASSISQEGEQYF.

The chain employs TRBV9 and TRBJ2-1; the match to TRBD2 covers 12 bases. There are 18 residues in the CDR3. Germline CDR1 reads SGDLS; CDR2 reads YYNGEE. V lost 0 bases to trimming and J lost 3 bases; unmatched junction nucleotides: 7. CDR3 in amino acids: CASSVGTSGNPSYNEQFF. DNA of the CDR3: TGTGCCAGCAGCGTAGGGACTAGCGGGAACCCCAGCTACAATGAGCAGTTCTTC.